One and the same sample provided the 6 T cell receptor beta chains below, sequenced in a study of blood T cell repertoires in COVID-19. The method was immunoSEQ multiplex PCR; TCRdb's version includes in-frame clones alone and lacks a portion of them. This sample has almost 200,000 clones; approximately 88% occur once, and the top ten carry 7.5% to 10%. Sequencing input: PBMCs or T cells enriched from blood (not recorded which). The receptors here all came from a woman aged 18-30 years who had recovered from COVID-19.

V usage is TRBV28 and J usage is TRBJ1-1; D call uncertain. V lost 4 bases and J 1 base, leaving 4 bases between the germline ends. Looked up from germline, CDR1 is MDHEN and CDR2 is SYDVKM. The CDR3 has 12 amino acids. The CDR3 sequence: CASSSGNTEAFF. As DNA, the CDR3 is TGTGCCAGCAGTTCAGGGAACACTGAAGCTTTCTTT. Looking up the rest from reference TRBV28 and TRBJ1-1 gives the full variable domain: DVKVTQSSRYLVKRTGEKVFLECVQDMDHENMFWYRQDPGLGLRLIYFSYDVKMKEKGDIPEGYSVSREKKERFSLILESASTNQTSMYLCASSSGNTEAFFGQGTRLTVV.

The chain uses TRBV5-1 and TRBJ1-2; TRBD1 is a possible D gene (6 bases). V lost 4 bases and J lost 7, with 23 bases in between. Germline loops: CDR1 SGHRS, CDR2 YFSETQ. CDR3 length equals 16 residues. CDR3 coding DNA: TGCGCCAGCAGCCTGGATGGGGGCAGGGGCGAGGGTGGCTACACCTTC. Translated: CASSLDGGRGEGGYTF.

The chain links TRBV6-1 to TRBJ2-4, with D uncertain. The germline V and J ends were trimmed by 3 bases and 6 bases, with 9 bases remaining between them. Looked up from germline, CDR1 is MNHNS and CDR2 is SASEGT. This CDR3 region has 13 residues. CDR3: CASSDRGRNIQYF. The CDR3 DNA reads as TGTGCCAGCAGTGATAGAGGCAGAAACATTCAGTACTTC.

This chain connects TRBV2 to TRBJ2-3, with 9 bases that match TRBD2. Germline-derived CDR1 and CDR2 are SNHLY and FYNNEI. The V segment lost 3 bases and the J segment 3 bases; nucleotides outside the gene matches: 4. This CDR3 contains 15 residues. The CDR3 reads CASSEWLAGTDTQYF. The CDR3, as DNA: TGTGCCAGCAGTGAGTGGCTAGCGGGAACAGATACGCAGTATTTT.

This CDR3 reads CARQGLYNSPLHF. The DNA of the CDR3 is TGTGCCAGACAGGGGCTATATAATTCACCCCTCCACTTT. The chain joins TRBV2 to TRBJ1-6; 7 bases are shared with TRBD1. This CDR3 has 13 amino acids. Germline assignment: CDR1 SNHLY and CDR2 FYNNEI. The junction had 3 bases not matched to a gene; V was cut back by 9 bases and J by 4 bases.

For this clone: Other DNA sequences in the sample encode the same CDR3. The J gene is TRBJ1-1, the V gene TRBV12-3 or TRBV12-4; the D is unclear. There are 11 residues in the CDR3. Trimming cost V 1 base and J 8 bases, with 5 bases left between them. Here the CDR3 reads CASSLGGEAFF. CDR3 DNA sequence: TGTGCCAGCAGTTTAGGAGGGGAAGCTTTCTTT.